This paragraph reports one TCR beta chain. These data belong to a study of blood T cells in healthy people across ages. The ends were cut back, 4 bases at V and 4 bases at J, with 20 bases in the middle. CDR3 length: 17 residues. Germline-derived CDR1 and CDR2 are MNHNY and SVGAGI (reference sequence). Combining a sample-barcoded 5' primer with a J-beta primer mix, a second PCR ran for roughly 7 to 12 cycles. TCRdb analysed the 5' RACE reads with MiXCR anew, one entry per CDR3 protein. The sample includes roughly 900,000 distinct CDR3 sequences, about 48% of them seen just once. This sequence joins TRBV6-6 and TRBJ1-3; D is possibly TRBD1 (5 bases). This sequence originates from a young man in good health. Sequenced input: blood. DNA of the CDR3: TGTGCCAGCAGTTTCTTTTTTCAGGGATCTGCGGGAAACACCATATATTTT. Residues: CASSFFFQGSAGNTIYF.